This T cell receptor (beta chain) was sequenced during a study of blood T cell repertoires in COVID-19. Per the original methods: It was from reference gene primer amplification that nucleated cell counts were estimated. TCRdb's table, derived via immunoSEQ multiplex PCR, lists solely in-frame clones and lacks some. V and J calls plus clone size are reproduced from that table; the DNA served to infer D and trimming. The sample includes 440,000 or so clones, roughly 90% of them seen just once. In germline, CDR1 is SGHTA, CDR2 FQGNSA. This CDR3 is 14 amino acids long. The V end lost 6 bases, the J end lost 6 bases, and 17 bases lay between the germline ends. Seattle participants joined during active infection and were tracked over time. This clone was recorded only once.

This chain connects TRBV7-2 to TRBJ1-1; TRBD1 might be the D (6 bases). The receptor was derived from a woman aged 40 to 50 with COVID-19, enrolled during active disease. The sequencing sample was made of peripheral blood. Here the CDR3 DNA reads TGTGCCAGCAGGACACAGGGTAGGATCGCTGAAGCTTTCTTT. The encoded protein is CASRTQGRIAEAFF.